A single sample gave rise to the 19 T cell receptor beta chains below, sequenced in a study of shared clonotypes between healthy human individuals. Profiling relied on immunoSEQ multiplex PCR, and the TCRdb table lists in-frame clones only, not all of them. Of about 510,000 clones in the sample, more than 65% are singletons; the top ten hold roughly 13%. Sequencing was performed on PBMCs. The receptors shown here come from a woman aged 40 to 49 in good health. Some clones in this sample may be carry-over from other donors' samples.

This rearrangement joins TRBV27 to TRBJ1-3, with a possible D match to TRBD1 (5 bases). CDR3 size: 17 residues. CDR1 MNHEY and CDR2 SMNVEV come from the germline V gene (reference sequence). With 1 base removed from V and 0 bases from J, the gap between germline ends came to 13 bases. The chain's CDR3 is CASSLYAGTSSGNTIYF. The CDR3 DNA reads TGTGCCAGCAGTTTATACGCCGGGACGAGCTCTGGAAACACCATATATTTT.

The CDR3 coding sequence is TGTGCCAGCAGCCGAAGACTAGCGGGAGCGAACACCGGGGAGCTGTTTTTT. Residues: CASSRRLAGANTGELFF. This chain links TRBV7-2 with TRBJ2-2, with 12 bases identical to TRBD2. CDR3 length: 17 amino acids. Per germline, CDR1 SGHTA and CDR2 FQGNSA. The trim removed 5 bases at V and 0 bases at J, leaving 4 bases unmatched.

This chain uses TRBV7-6 with TRBJ2-2, with D hard to call. V shed 0 bases and J shed 5 bases, with 4 bases lying between them. CDR1 SGHVS and CDR2 FNYEAQ come from the germline V gene. There are 13 residues in the CDR3. The CDR3 sequence is CASSLASTGELFF. CDR3 DNA: TGTGCCAGCAGCTTAGCGTCTACCGGGGAGCTGTTTTTT.

This sequence joins TRBV5-1 and TRBJ2-3, with a possible D match to TRBD1 (7 bases). The CDR3 is 15 residues long. Deletions cut 4 bases from V and 0 bases from J, with 12 bases between. Per germline, CDR1 SGHRS and CDR2 YFSETQ. DNA of the CDR3: TGCGCCAGCAGCCCCGCGGGACAGAGCACAGATACGCAGTATTTT. Residues: CASSPAGQSTDTQYF.

V and J are TRBV27 and TRBJ2-7; tentative D call: TRBD2 (6 bases). The V gene lost 11 bases and the J gene lost 3 bases, with 20 bases spanning the gap. The CDR3 spans 14 residues. Germline loops: CDR1 MNHEY, CDR2 SMNVEV (reference sequence). The CDR3 here is CAARGRGGYYEQYF. The CDR3, as DNA: TGTGCCGCAAGGGGACGTGGGGGGTACTACGAGCAGTACTTC.

This chain joins TRBV4-2 and TRBJ1-2; 8 bases align to TRBD1. The CDR3 covers 14 residues. Germline CDR1 is LGHNA and CDR2 is YNFKEQ. V was clipped by 4 bases and J by 5 bases; unmatched bases: 6. CDR3 sequence (DNA): TGTGCCAGCAGCCCAGGACAGGGTGGATATGGCTACACCTTC. Translation gives CASSPGQGGYGYTF.

The chain carries TRBV7-8 and TRBJ1-2; tentatively, D is TRBD1 (6 bases). Germline V gene data show CDR1 as SGHVS and CDR2 as FQNEAQ. Trimming took 3 bases from V and 2 from J, leaving 13 bases between them. The CDR3 totals 15 residues. The CDR3 loop reads CASSLTDSTNYGYTF. The CDR3 nucleotides read TGTGCCAGCAGCTTGACGGACAGCACCAACTATGGCTACACCTTC.

J is TRBJ2-1 and V is TRBV2, with TRBD2 matching over 9 bases. CDR1 is SNHLY, CDR2 FYNNEI, per germline. The J segment lost 3 bases and the V segment lost 1 base, leaving 4 bases of the junction unmatched. The CDR3 loop spans 16 amino acids. DNA of the CDR3: TGTGCCAGCAGTGAAGGTAGCGGGAGTTTCTACAATGAGCAGTTCTTC. Translated: CASSEGSGSFYNEQFF.

The chain employs TRBV7-3 and TRBJ1-2; D may be TRBD1 (5 bases). V dropped 3 bases and J dropped 6 bases, with 14 bases sitting between them. CDR1 and CDR2 from the germline V gene are SGHTA and FQGTGA. The CDR3 contains 14 residues. Written as DNA, the CDR3 is TGTGCCAGCAGCTTCCGGCAGGGAGGAAATGGCTACACCTTC. Protein product: CASSFRQGGNGYTF.

This rearrangement joins TRBV7-6 to TRBJ2-1; the D is unclear. This CDR3 contains 17 residues. V shed 1 base and J shed 0 bases, with 13 bases lying between them. Germline loops: CDR1 SGHVS, CDR2 FNYEAQ. The CDR3 is CASSLDWARSSYNEQFF. CDR3 bases: TGTGCCAGCAGCTTAGACTGGGCAAGAAGCTCCTACAATGAGCAGTTCTTC.

This clone was counted between two and nine times. V is TRBV5-6 and J is TRBJ2-2; D not certain. The V and J ends lost 7 bases and 5 bases respectively, with 12 bases between them. Germline V gene data show CDR1 as SGHDT and CDR2 as YYEEEE. There are 13 residues in the CDR3. CDR3 DNA sequence: TGTGCCAGCCGAGGAAGGAGAACCGGGGAGCTGTTTTTT. The encoded protein is CASRGRRTGELFF.

This clone was seen a single time. This rearrangement joins TRBV6-1 to TRBJ2-7; 9 nucleotides match TRBD2. V was clipped by 4 bases and J by 2 bases; unmatched bases: 3. The CDR3 runs 14 residues. Germline CDR1 is MNHNS and CDR2 is SASEGT. CDR3 coding DNA: TGTGCCAGCAGTGTAGCGGGGGCAACCTACGAGCAGTACTTC. This gives the protein CASSVAGATYEQYF.

A few counts support this clone. The rearrangement uses TRBV6-5 and TRBJ2-2; no clear D. V was pared by 5 bases and J by 3 bases, with 10 bases between. CDR3 length: 14 residues. Per the germline V gene, CDR1 is MNHEY and CDR2 is SVGAGI. This CDR3 reads CASSEVADTGELFF. CDR3 nucleotides: TGTGCCAGCAGTGAAGTTGCGGACACCGGGGAGCTGTTTTTT.

In this sample, this clone turned up a few times. This chain links TRBV7-2 with TRBJ2-5; TRBD1 aligns across 10 bases. The V and J ends lost 2 bases and 4 bases, in that order; junction bases with no gene match: 1. The V gene's germline CDR1 is SGHTA and CDR2 FQGNSA. This CDR3 region has 14 residues. CDR3 protein: CASSLWDRGETQYF. The DNA of the CDR3 is TGTGCCAGCAGCTTATGGGACAGGGGAGAGACCCAGTACTTC.

V is TRBV5-4 and J is TRBJ1-4, with D tentatively TRBD1 (5 bases). The CDR3 spans 15 residues. Germline CDR1 SGHNT, CDR2 YYREEE (reference sequence). The V and J ends lost 0 bases and 8 bases respectively, with 14 bases between them. The CDR3 DNA sequence: TGTGCCAGCAGCTTGGCGGCAGGGATGAACGAAAAACTGTTTTTT. Its protein is CASSLAAGMNEKLFF.

This clone has at least ten counts. The chain joins TRBV5-6 to TRBJ2-5; D might be TRBD1 (5 bases). The CDR3 has 13 residues. V was cut by 4 bases and J by 5 bases, with 12 bases left in between. Germline V gene lookup returns CDR1 SGHDT and CDR2 YYEEEE. In DNA form, the CDR3 reads TGTGCCAGCAGCGGTGACCCAGGGGAGACCCAGTACTTC. Encoded protein: CASSGDPGETQYF.

CDR3 in amino acids: CATSRGGGLETQYF. CDR3 bases: TGTGCCACCAGCAGAGGGGGGGGCCTGGAGACCCAGTACTTC. The genes are TRBV15 and TRBJ2-5, with D possibly being TRBD2 (7 bases). This CDR3 is 14 amino acids long. Germline CDR1 LNHNV, CDR2 YYDKDF (reference sequence). Between the trimmed V and J ends, which lost 1 base and 5 bases, there was a span of 11 bases.

This chain joins TRBV7-8 and TRBJ1-2; TRBD1 agrees at 7 bases. The germline gives CDR1 SGHVS, CDR2 FQNEAQ. The CDR3 has 13 residues. Trimming took 5 bases from V and 4 from J; bases not matched to a gene: 4. CDR3 nucleotides: TGTGCCAGCAGCCGGGACAGAATCTATGGCTACACCTTC. Residues: CASSRDRIYGYTF.

This chain uses TRBV7-6 with TRBJ2-5, with TRBD1 as a possible D gene (6 bases). V lost 4 bases, J lost 1 base, and 16 bases lay in between. CDR3 length equals 16 residues. Germline lookup yields CDR1 SGHVS and CDR2 FNYEAQ. The CDR3: CASSYTGPPSQETQYF. For the CDR3, the DNA is TGTGCCAGCAGCTACACAGGGCCCCCCAGCCAAGAGACCCAGTACTTC. Full variable domain (missing parts from reference TRBV7-6 and TRBJ2-5): GAGVSQSPRYKVTKRGQDVALRCDPISGHVSLYWYRQALGQGPEFLTYFNYEAQQDKSGLPNDRFSAERPEGSISTLTIQRTEQRDSAMYRCASSYTGPPSQETQYFGPGTRLLVL.